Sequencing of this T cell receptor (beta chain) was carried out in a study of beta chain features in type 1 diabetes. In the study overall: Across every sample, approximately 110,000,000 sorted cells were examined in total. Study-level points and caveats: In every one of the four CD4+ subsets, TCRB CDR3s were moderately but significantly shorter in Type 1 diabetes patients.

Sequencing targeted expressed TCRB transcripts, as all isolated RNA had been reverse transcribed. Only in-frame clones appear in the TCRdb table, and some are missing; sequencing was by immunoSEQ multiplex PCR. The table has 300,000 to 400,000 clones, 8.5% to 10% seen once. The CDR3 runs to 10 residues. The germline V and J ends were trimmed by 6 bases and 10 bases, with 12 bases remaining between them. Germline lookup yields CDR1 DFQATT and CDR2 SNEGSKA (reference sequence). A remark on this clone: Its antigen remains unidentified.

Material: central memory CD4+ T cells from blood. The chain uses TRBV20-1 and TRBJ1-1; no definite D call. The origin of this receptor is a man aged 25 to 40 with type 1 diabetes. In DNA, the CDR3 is TGCAGTGCCGATTTTTCCCGAGCTTTCTTT. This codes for CSADFSRAFF.